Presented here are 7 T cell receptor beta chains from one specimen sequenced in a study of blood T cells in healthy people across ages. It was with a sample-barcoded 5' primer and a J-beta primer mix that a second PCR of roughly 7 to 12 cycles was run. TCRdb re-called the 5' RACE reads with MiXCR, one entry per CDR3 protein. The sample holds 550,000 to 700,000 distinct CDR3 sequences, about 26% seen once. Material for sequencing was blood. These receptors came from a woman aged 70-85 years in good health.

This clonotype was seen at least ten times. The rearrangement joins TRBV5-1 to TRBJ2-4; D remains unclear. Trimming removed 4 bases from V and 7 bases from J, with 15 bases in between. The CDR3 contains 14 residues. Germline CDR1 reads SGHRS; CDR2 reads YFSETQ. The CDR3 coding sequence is TGCGCCAGCAGCGTCTTCCAAGGTGGGAACATTCAGTACTTC. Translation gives CASSVFQGGNIQYF.

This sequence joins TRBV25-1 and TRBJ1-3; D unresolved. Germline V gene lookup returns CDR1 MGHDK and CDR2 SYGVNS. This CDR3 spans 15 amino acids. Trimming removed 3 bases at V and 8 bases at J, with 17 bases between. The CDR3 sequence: CASSDYPGGGDTIYF. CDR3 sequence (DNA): TGTGCCAGCAGTGATTATCCCGGCGGCGGGGACACCATATATTTT.

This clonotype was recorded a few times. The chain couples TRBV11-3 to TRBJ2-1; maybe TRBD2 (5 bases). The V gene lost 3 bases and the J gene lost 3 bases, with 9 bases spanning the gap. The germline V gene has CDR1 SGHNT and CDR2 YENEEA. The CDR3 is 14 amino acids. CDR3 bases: TGTGCCAGCAGCTTTAGTACTAGCTACAATGAGCAGTTCTTC. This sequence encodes CASSFSTSYNEQFF.

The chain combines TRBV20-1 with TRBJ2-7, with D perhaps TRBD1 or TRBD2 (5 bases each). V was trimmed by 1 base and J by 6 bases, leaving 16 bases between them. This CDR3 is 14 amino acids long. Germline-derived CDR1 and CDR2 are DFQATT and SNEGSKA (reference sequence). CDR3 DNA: TGCAGTGCTAGAGCTACCGGGACCGGCCCCGAGCAGTACTTC. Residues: CSARATGTGPEQYF.

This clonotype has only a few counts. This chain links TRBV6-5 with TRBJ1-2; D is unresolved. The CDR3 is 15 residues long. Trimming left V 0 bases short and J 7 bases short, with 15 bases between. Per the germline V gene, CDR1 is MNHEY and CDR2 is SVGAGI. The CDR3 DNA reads TGTGCCAGCAGTTACTCGATAACGGGTAATGTTGGCTACACCTTC. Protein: CASSYSITGNVGYTF.

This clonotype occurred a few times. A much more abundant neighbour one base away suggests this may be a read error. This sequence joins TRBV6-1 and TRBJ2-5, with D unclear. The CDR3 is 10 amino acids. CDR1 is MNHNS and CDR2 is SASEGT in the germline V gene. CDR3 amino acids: CASTEETQYF. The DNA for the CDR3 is TGTGCCAGCACTGAAGAGACCCAGTACTTC.

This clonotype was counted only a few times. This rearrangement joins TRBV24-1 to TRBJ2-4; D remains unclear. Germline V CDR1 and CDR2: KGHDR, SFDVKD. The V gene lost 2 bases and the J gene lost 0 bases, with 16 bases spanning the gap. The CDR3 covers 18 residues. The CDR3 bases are TGTGCCACCAGTGATTCCGGTGGAGCGTCCTTAGCCAAAAACATTCAGTACTTC. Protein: CATSDSGGASLAKNIQYF.